The entry that follows covers one T cell receptor (beta chain) sequence. The record originates from a study of blood T cell repertoires in COVID-19. Across the study: Italy, Spain and the United States were the sources of the convalescent and acute COVID-19 samples. PBMCs, B-cell-depleted T cells, or T cells were the source of the cDNA or gDNA that made up the material.

Per the study methods: Nucleated cell number was recorded as an estimate derived from reference gene primer amplification. The assay was immunoSEQ multiplex PCR, and TCRdb's table has in-frame clones only and misses some. V and J calls and clone size are those listed in that table; D and trimming were worked out from the DNA. The sample shows 89,000 or so clones, 85% of them seen only once. This CDR3 region has 16 residues. Germline V gene sequence: CDR1 LNHNV, CDR2 YYDKDF (reference sequence). After removal of 3 bases from V and 5 bases from J, the junction contained 12 bases not matched to a gene. This rearrangement joins TRBV15 to TRBJ1-2, with 7 bases aligning to TRBD1. This sequence was found in an elderly man with acute or convalescent COVID-19. Sequenced: peripheral blood. CDR3 loop: CATSRVSGTAIYGYTF. DNA for the CDR3: TGTGCCACCAGCAGGGTCTCCGGGACAGCTATTTATGGCTACACCTTC.